Below, one T cell receptor (beta chain) is given with its context. Its antigen is undetermined. Primers for the PCR totalled 60 Vbeta and 13 Jbeta. Profiled with immunoSEQ multiplex PCR; TCRdb holds only in-frame clones, not every one. This sample has around 120,000 clones, with around 70% found just once. Germline V gene lookup returns CDR1 SGHRS and CDR2 YFSETQ. The trim removed 4 bases at V and 5 bases at J, leaving 5 bases unmatched. The CDR3 totals 15 residues. This entry belongs to a study of cytomegalovirus exposure and HLA in healthy donors. Study conclusions and caveats: The authors reported that TCR beta sequences could predict HLA-A and HLA-B alleles. These predictions were accurate for most subjects in the first cohort. A missense DCLRE1C variant was associated with V- and J-gene trimming of TCR beta chains in a later analysis, and an independent cohort replicated the association. Sequencing depth across donors, presence/absence analyses assumed, was roughly uniform.

This receptor was taken from a man aged 25-45 years in good health and CMV-seropositive. Sequenced sample: PBMCs. The chain couples TRBV5-1 to TRBJ2-7; 14 positions agree with TRBD2. The CDR3 loop reads CASSLGLAGVNEQYF. The CDR3 bases are TGCGCCAGCAGCCTGGGACTAGCGGGAGTGAACGAGCAGTACTTC.